What follows is one T cell receptor beta chain and its context. This sample is drawn from a study of blood T cell repertoires in COVID-19. Study information: Samples came from the United States, Italy and Spain, spanning acute and convalescent COVID-19. T cells, B-cell-depleted T cells, or PBMCs supplied cDNA or gDNA.

CDR3 size: 15 residues. The V segment lost 1 base and the J segment 6 bases; nucleotides outside the gene matches: 3. Germline assignment: CDR1 SGHTA and CDR2 FQGNSA. Per the authors' pipeline: The authors estimated nucleated cell counts from reference gene primer amplification. Measured with immunoSEQ multiplex PCR; TCRdb has only the in-frame clones, and not every one. The V and J calls and clone size come from that table; D and trimming were worked out from the DNA. The data contain fewer than 250,000 clones, 65% to 85% of them singletons. This clonotype was sampled from a human donor in a cohort sampled during active COVID-19. The genes are TRBV7-2 and TRBJ1-5; 10 nucleotides match TRBD1. Material for sequencing was peripheral blood. The CDR3 loop reads CASSLGTGGGQPQHF. The CDR3 DNA is TGTGCCAGCAGCTTAGGGACAGGGGGAGGTCAGCCCCAGCATTTT.